This T cell receptor (beta chain) was recovered during a study of T cell responses to AZD1222 COVID-19 vaccine. Whole-study results and caveats: Unmutated regions of variants are reportedly targeted by nearly half of spike-specific TCRs. Baseline testing showed seropositivity in only a handful of AZD1222 recipients. Donor demographics were predominantly white British with a female majority; clonal diversity may be underestimated. Vaccine-associated CD4 TCRs ranged over spike, dominating at 160-218 and 743-854.

As regards this clone: Its antigen is currently unknown.

Sequenced by immunoSEQ multiplex PCR; TCRdb stores in-frame clones only, minus some. Here the sample spans 180,000 or so clones, approximately 93% being singletons. The receptor comes from an adult who received the AZD1222 COVID-19 vaccine. Sequenced here: peripheral blood, sampled 28 days after the second AZD1222 dose.

The CDR3 coding sequence is TGTGCCAGCAGCCCCGGGGGAAGCCCGAATTCACCCCTCCACTTT. This gives the protein CASSPGGSPNSPLHF. The J gene is TRBJ1-6, the V gene TRBV7-9; possible D gene TRBD1, 5 bases. The CDR3 totals 15 residues. V lost 5 bases to trimming and J lost 7 bases, with 15 bases between them. In germline, CDR1 is SEHNR, CDR2 FQNEAQ (reference sequence).